These 2 T cell receptor beta chains were all obtained from the same sample, sequenced in a study of beta chain features in type 1 diabetes. Which antigens these TCRs recognize remains unknown. Study findings and constraints: Patients with Type 1 diabetes showed moderately but significantly shorter TCRB CDR3s in all four CD4+ subsets.

Expressed TCRB transcripts were sequenced because the isolated RNA had all been reverse transcribed beforehand. Sequencing was performed with immunoSEQ multiplex PCR; in TCRdb, only in-frame clones are kept and a portion is missing. The sample shows some 700,000 clones, 13% of them seen only once. The sample comprised naive CD4+ T cells from blood. Receptors originate from a man aged 18 to 30 with type 1 diabetes.

This clone was seen more than once but under ten times. The chain employs TRBV9 and TRBJ2-1; D unclear. Germline V gives CDR1 SGDLS, CDR2 YYNGEE. V dropped 0 bases and J dropped 8 bases, with 6 bases sitting between them. The CDR3 sequence is 12 residues long. CDR3 sequence (DNA): TGTGCCAGCAGCGTAGGGGTCGATGAGCAGTTCTTC. This gives the protein CASSVGVDEQFF.

The rearrangement uses TRBV2 and TRBJ2-7; 8 nucleotides match TRBD1. This CDR3 has 14 residues. In germline, CDR1 is SNHLY, CDR2 FYNNEI. The trim removed 6 bases at V and 0 bases at J, leaving 4 bases unmatched. DNA of the CDR3: TGTGCCAGCAGCCCAGGGGGCCTCTCCTACGAGCAGTACTTC. Translating it yields CASSPGGLSYEQYF.